These 17 T cell receptor beta chains were sequenced from one sample in a study of shared clonotypes between healthy human individuals (dated by TCRdb to 2019 to 2021). Libraries were built with the immunoSEQ multiplex PCR assay. What TCRdb holds here is the immuneACCESS table cut down to in-frame rearrangements. Part of the clones is not present; checked against another copy, under half of the missing clones reflect an unresolved V gene, and the others are unexplained. The sample yields 600,000 to 800,000 clones; over 60% were counted once. The ten largest clones capture more than 1.5% of the sample. Sequencing used memory CD4+ T cells sorted from blood. The cell subset or site label, as the study defines it: CD45RA-negative fraction. The receptors come from a woman under 40 in good health.

The J gene is TRBJ2-1, the V gene TRBV4-1; possibly TRBD2 for D (5 bases). CDR1 and CDR2 from the germline V gene are MGHRA and YSYEKL. V was trimmed by 1 base and J by 4 bases, leaving 11 bases between them. CDR3 length: 15 amino acids. The CDR3 DNA reads TGCGCCAGCAGCCAAGTGGGAGTCTTGTACAATGAGCAGTTCTTC. Translating it yields CASSQVGVLYNEQFF.

J is TRBJ2-5 and V is TRBV28, with a weak D call TRBD2 (5 bases). Deletions cut 1 base from V and 5 bases from J, with 8 bases between. The CDR3 totals 13 residues. CDR1 is MDHEN, CDR2 SYDVKM, per germline. CDR3 DNA sequence: TGTGCCAGCAGTTTATATACTAGTGAGACCCAGTACTTC. This encodes CASSLYTSETQYF.

The V gene is TRBV29-1, the J gene TRBJ2-1; D is uncertain. Germline-derived CDR1 and CDR2 are SQVTM and ANQGSEA. The CDR3 consists of 11 residues. Trimming took 7 bases from V and 9 from J, leaving 13 bases between them. In DNA, the CDR3 is TGCAGCGGGACGGTTGTCGGTGAGCAGTTCTTC. Protein sequence: CSGTVVGEQFF.

This clone was observed a handful of times. CDR3 residues: CASSRSEKGTYEQYF. The CDR3 region has the DNA TGTGCCAGCAGCCGAAGTGAGAAGGGGACTTACGAGCAGTACTTC. The gene calls are TRBV6-1 and TRBJ2-7, with D perhaps matching TRBD2 (6 bases). Trimming pared 6 bases from V and 4 bases from J, leaving 19 bases between. The germline CDR1 and CDR2 sequences are MNHNS and SASEGT. The CDR3 length is 15 residues.

This clone has just one count. The CDR3 coding sequence is TGTGCCAGCAGCTCCTTGCGGGGGACAGGGGTTGGGGAGACCCAGTACTTC. It translates to CASSSLRGTGVGETQYF. The chain has TRBV11-2 and TRBJ2-5, with 10 bases identical to TRBD1. Trimming cost V 4 bases and J 5 bases; bases outside gene matches: 13. Germline V CDR1 and CDR2: SGHAT, FQNNGV. The CDR3 has 17 amino acids.

In its sample, this clone was seen once. This sequence joins TRBV7-9 and TRBJ1-5; D gene unclear. Trimming stripped 5 bases from V and 4 bases from J, with 9 bases between. Germline CDR1 SEHNR, CDR2 FQNEAQ (reference sequence). CDR3 size: 13 residues. CDR3 amino acids: CASSTDGNQPQHF. The CDR3 DNA follows: TGTGCCAGCAGCACGGACGGGAATCAGCCCCAGCATTTT.

Of note for this clone: This sequence is one base from a far larger clone and is likely a read error. The rearrangement joins TRBV30 to TRBJ1-1, with D unclear. Germline CDR1 GTSNPN, CDR2 SVGIG (reference sequence). The CDR3 spans 13 residues. CDR3 sequence reads: CTWKNQMNTEAFF. Written as DNA, the CDR3 is TGTACCTGGAAGAATCAAATGAACACTGAAGCTTTCTTT.

The chain carries TRBV30 and TRBJ2-5; D gene unclear. The J call may not be correct, given that the DNA end is closer to TRBJ2-7. Germline lookup yields CDR1 GTSNPN and CDR2 SVGIG (reference sequence). The CDR3 spans 12 residues. CDR3 amino acids: CAWSVQTYEQYF. CDR3 coding DNA: TGTGCCTGGAGTGTGCAGACCTACGAGCAGTACTTC.

The genes are TRBV29-1 and TRBJ2-2, with a weak D call TRBD2 (6 bases). Deletions cut 0 bases from V and 8 bases from J, with 13 bases between. The germline gives CDR1 SQVTM, CDR2 ANQGSEA. This CDR3 has 14 residues. The CDR3 sequence: CSVEDLRAGGELFF. The CDR3 DNA follows: TGCAGCGTTGAAGATTTACGGGCGGGAGGGGAGCTGTTTTTT.

The rearrangement uses TRBV27 and TRBJ1-4, with a possible D match to TRBD1 (6 bases). Germline V gene data show CDR1 as MNHEY and CDR2 as SMNVEV (reference sequence). This CDR3 region has 16 residues. Trimming removed 4 bases at V and 0 bases at J, with 12 bases between. CDR3 DNA: TGTGCCAGCAGTTCCGCAGGGGCTGCAACTAATGAAAAACTGTTTTTT. Translation: CASSSAGAATNEKLFF.

The chain has TRBV7-9 and TRBJ2-2, with TRBD2 as a possible D gene (6 bases). In germline, CDR1 is SEHNR, CDR2 FQNEAQ (reference sequence). Trimming removed 4 bases from V and 2 bases from J, with 14 bases in between. The CDR3 consists of 16 residues. The CDR3 spells CASSSPAGSNTGELFF. CDR3 in DNA: TGTGCCAGCAGCTCCCCGGCGGGGTCAAACACCGGGGAGCTGTTTTTT.

This chain connects TRBV11-2 to TRBJ1-1; a possible D gene is TRBD1 (6 bases). Trimming left V 0 bases short and J 11 bases short, with 13 bases between. CDR3 length: 13 amino acids. Germline V gives CDR1 SGHAT, CDR2 FQNNGV. As DNA, the CDR3 is TGTGCCAGCAGCTTAGATCGGGGGCAGGGGGCTTTCTTT. Translation gives CASSLDRGQGAFF.

V gene TRBV4-1 combines with J gene TRBJ2-7; D not certain. V lost 4 bases, J lost 3 bases, and 10 bases lay in between. The CDR3 spans 13 residues. Germline V gives CDR1 MGHRA, CDR2 YSYEKL. This CDR3 reads CASSPAGRYEQYF. As DNA, the CDR3 is TGCGCCAGCAGCCCCGCCGGGCGCTACGAGCAGTACTTC.

V is TRBV6-5 and J is TRBJ1-2; maybe TRBD1 (6 bases). The CDR3 runs 12 residues. The germline V gene has CDR1 MNHEY and CDR2 SVGAGI. V was trimmed by 6 bases and J by 8 bases, leaving 13 bases between them. CDR3 sequence (DNA): TGTGCCAGCAGAGAGAAGGGGGGCGGCTACACCTTC. Amino acid sequence: CASREKGGGYTF.

This clone occurred many times. The chain has TRBV14 and TRBJ1-1, with TRBD1 matching 9 bases. Germline V gene sequence: CDR1 SGHDN, CDR2 FVKESK. The CDR3 is 14 amino acids. J was trimmed by 11 bases and V by 4 bases; bases with no gene match: 11. In nucleotides, the CDR3 is TGTGCCAGCAGCCCACCCGGGACAGGGATGAACGCTTTCTTT. Its translation is CASSPPGTGMNAFF.

The chain uses TRBV28 and TRBJ1-2, with a possible D match to TRBD1 (5 bases). The CDR3 runs 12 residues. V lost 8 bases and J 4 bases, leaving 11 bases between the germline ends. Germline CDR1 MDHEN, CDR2 SYDVKM. The CDR3 loop reads CASRATAYGYTF. The CDR3 DNA follows: TGTGCCAGCCGTGCGACAGCCTATGGCTACACCTTC.

V is TRBV4-1 and J is TRBJ2-7, with 11 bases that match TRBD2. J lost 2 bases, V lost 2 bases, and 8 bases had no gene match. Germline-derived CDR1 and CDR2 are MGHRA and YSYEKL. CDR3 length equals 17 residues. This chain's CDR3 is CASSQSSTSGAPYEQYF. The CDR3 bases are TGCGCCAGCAGCCAAAGTTCGACTAGCGGGGCTCCCTACGAGCAGTACTTC.